This T cell receptor (beta chain) was sequenced during a study of shared clonotypes between healthy human individuals. TCRdb's copy holds only in-frame clones and misses some; the assay was immunoSEQ multiplex PCR. This table holds around 2.5 million clones, over 85% found once. Study outcomes and limitations: Clonotypes that were shared across a few donors made up around 5.5% of naive CD4 clonotypes. The sampled material consisted only of blood, and tissue repertoires are likely to differ.

On this clone itself: Its antigen is currently unknown.

Sequenced sample: naive CD4+ T cells from PBMCs. Subset here: CD45RA+ positively selected. This TCR was recovered from a man younger than 35 in good health. Some clones in this sample may be carry-over from other donors' samples.

The CDR3 nucleotides read TGTGCCAGCAGCCAAGATCTAGCGGGGCCTTCCTACGAGCAGTACTTC. Protein product: CASSQDLAGPSYEQYF. The V call is TRBV4-2, the J call TRBJ2-7; 9 nucleotides agree with TRBD2. Trimming took 0 bases from V and 1 from J; bases not matched to a gene: 4. This CDR3 spans 16 amino acids. Germline values: CDR1 LGHNA, CDR2 YNFKEQ.